This TCR beta chain was captured in a study of blood T cell repertoires in COVID-19. Germline CDR1 reads MNHEY; CDR2 reads SVGAGI. J gave up 6 bases and V 10 bases, and 6 bases lay outside the gene matches. The CDR3 covers 13 residues. Clones were read by immunoSEQ multiplex PCR, and TCRdb kept only the in-frame ones, dropping some. The table shows about 69,000 clones, with about four fifths occurring only once. This chain links TRBV6-5 with TRBJ1-6; 7 positions agree with TRBD1. The sequence derives from a human donor in a cohort sampled during active COVID-19. The material sequenced was peripheral blood. CDR3 residues: CAINRDSNSPLHF. The CDR3 nucleotides read TGTGCCATCAACCGGGACAGTAATTCACCCCTCCACTTT.